These 2 T cell receptor beta chains were sequenced from one sample in a study of metastatic and nonmetastatic thyroid tumors (dated by TCRdb to 2020 to 2022). The library came from PCR. The sequencing machine was an Illumina HiSeq 4000. TCRdb cleaned the public reads at Q25 with fastp, built clones with MiXCR and kept in-frame beta chains. This sample gives around 50,000 clones in total; over 20% of them show up just once. The ten largest clones take up approximately 3.6% of the sample. None of the patients had been given any treatment before thyroid surgery. The source material was blood. These receptors all come from a male donor with papillary thyroid cancer or a benign thyroid nodule (not recorded which). Some clones in this sample may be carry-over from other donors' samples.

This clone was counted at least ten times. This chain uses TRBV2 with TRBJ2-5; D perhaps matches TRBD2 (6 bases). V gave up 7 bases and J gave up 4 bases, with 16 bases separating them. From germline, CDR1 is SNHLY and CDR2 FYNNEI. This CDR3 has 14 amino acids. This chain's CDR3 is CASTITSSLETQYF. The CDR3 nucleotides read TGTGCCAGCACTATCACTAGCAGTTTAGAGACCCAGTACTTC.

This clone has at least ten counts. The V and J genes are TRBV12-3 or TRBV12-4 and TRBJ1-1; D is perhaps TRBD1 (6 bases). The CDR3 has 15 residues. V lost 5 bases, J lost 4 bases, and 17 bases lay in between. The CDR3 loop is CASSPEQGIATEAFF. CDR3 sequence (DNA): TGTGCCAGCAGTCCCGAACAGGGAATAGCCACTGAAGCTTTCTTT.